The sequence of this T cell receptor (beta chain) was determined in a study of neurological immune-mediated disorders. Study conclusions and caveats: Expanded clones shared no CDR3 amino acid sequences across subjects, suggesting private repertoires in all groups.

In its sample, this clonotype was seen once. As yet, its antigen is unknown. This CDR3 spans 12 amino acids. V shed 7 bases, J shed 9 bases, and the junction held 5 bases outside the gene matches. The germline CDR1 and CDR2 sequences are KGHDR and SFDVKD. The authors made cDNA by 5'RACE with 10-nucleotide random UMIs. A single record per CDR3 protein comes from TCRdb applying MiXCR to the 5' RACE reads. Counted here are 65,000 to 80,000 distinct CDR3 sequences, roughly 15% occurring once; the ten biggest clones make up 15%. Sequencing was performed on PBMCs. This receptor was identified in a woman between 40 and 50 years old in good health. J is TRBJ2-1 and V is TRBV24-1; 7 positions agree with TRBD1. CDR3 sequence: CATSETGFEQFF. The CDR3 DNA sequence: TGTGCCACCAGCGAGACAGGGTTTGAGCAGTTCTTC.